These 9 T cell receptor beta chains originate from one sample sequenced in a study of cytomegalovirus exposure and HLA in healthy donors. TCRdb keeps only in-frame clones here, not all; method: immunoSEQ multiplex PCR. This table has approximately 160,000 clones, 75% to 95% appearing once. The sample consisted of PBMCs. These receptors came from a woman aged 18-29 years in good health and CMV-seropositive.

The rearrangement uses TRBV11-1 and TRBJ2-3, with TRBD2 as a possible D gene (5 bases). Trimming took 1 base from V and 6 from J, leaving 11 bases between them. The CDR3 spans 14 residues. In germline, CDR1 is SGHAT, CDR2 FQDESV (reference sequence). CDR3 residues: CASSLGTRADTQYF. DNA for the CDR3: TGTGCCAGCAGCTTAGGGACTCGAGCGGATACGCAGTATTTT.

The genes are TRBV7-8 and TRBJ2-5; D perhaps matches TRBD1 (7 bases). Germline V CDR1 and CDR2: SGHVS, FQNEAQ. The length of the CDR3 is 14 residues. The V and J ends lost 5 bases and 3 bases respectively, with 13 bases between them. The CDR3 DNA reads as TGTGCCAGCAGCCCAGGGGGGAAAGAAGAGACCCAGTACTTC. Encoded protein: CASSPGGKEETQYF.

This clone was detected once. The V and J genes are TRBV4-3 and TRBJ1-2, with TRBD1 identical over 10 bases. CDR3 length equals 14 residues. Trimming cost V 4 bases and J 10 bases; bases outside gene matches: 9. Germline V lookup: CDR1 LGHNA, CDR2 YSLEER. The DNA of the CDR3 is TGCGCCAGCAGCCGGTCCCGGGACAGGGGACTCTACACCTTC. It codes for CASSRSRDRGLYTF.

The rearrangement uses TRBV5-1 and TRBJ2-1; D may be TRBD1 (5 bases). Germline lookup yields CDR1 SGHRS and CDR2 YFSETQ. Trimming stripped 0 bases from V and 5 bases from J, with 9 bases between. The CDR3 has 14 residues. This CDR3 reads CASSLVVRDNEQFF. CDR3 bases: TGCGCCAGCAGCTTGGTAGTCAGGGACAATGAGCAGTTCTTC.

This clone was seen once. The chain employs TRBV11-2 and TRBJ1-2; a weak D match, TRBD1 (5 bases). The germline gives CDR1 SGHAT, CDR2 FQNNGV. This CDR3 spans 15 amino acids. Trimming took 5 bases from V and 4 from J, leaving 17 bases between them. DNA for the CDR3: TGTGCCAGCAGCCCCCGCCCGCCGGGACTCTATGGCTACACCTTC. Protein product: CASSPRPPGLYGYTF.

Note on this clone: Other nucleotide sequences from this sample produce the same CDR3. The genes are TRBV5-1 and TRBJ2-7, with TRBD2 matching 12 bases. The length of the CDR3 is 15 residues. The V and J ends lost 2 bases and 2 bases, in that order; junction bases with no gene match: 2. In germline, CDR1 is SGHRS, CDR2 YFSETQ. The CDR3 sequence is CASSLASGGAYEQYF. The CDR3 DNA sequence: TGCGCCAGCAGCTTAGCTAGCGGGGGGGCCTACGAGCAGTACTTC.

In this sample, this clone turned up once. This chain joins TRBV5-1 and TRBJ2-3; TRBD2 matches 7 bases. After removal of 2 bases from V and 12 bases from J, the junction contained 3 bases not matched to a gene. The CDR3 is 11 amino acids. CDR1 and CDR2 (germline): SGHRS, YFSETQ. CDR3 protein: CASSFGLGQYF. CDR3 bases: TGCGCCAGCAGCTTCGGACTAGGACAGTATTTT.

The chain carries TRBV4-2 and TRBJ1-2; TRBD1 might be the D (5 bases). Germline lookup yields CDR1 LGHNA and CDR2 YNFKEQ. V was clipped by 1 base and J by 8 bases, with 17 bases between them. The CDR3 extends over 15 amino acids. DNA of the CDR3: TGTGCCAGCAGCCAAGTGGCCCTAGGAGGGGTAGGCTACACCTTC. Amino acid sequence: CASSQVALGGVGYTF.

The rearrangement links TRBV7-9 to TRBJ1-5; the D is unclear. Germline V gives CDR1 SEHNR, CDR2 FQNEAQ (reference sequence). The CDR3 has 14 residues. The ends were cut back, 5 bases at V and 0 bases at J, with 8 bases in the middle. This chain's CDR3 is CASSPVYSNQPQHF. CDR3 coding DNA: TGTGCCAGCAGCCCAGTGTATAGCAATCAGCCCCAGCATTTT.